The text below deals with one TCR beta chain. Its antigen remains undetermined. Base qualities are not provided; no much larger clone lies one nucleotide away. Reading the label with the study, this specimen's treatment or condition is: live attenuated yellow fever vaccine strain. At every blood-draw timepoint, two biological replicates of bulk PBMCs were collected. A standard Ficoll-Paque protocol was used to isolate PBMCs from peripheral blood. TriZol was used to extract RNA from bulk PBMCs, CD4 and CD8 fractions, and dextramer-positive and dextramer-negative fractions. This sample is drawn from a study of T cells after yellow fever vaccination (dated 2019 in TCRdb). General notes on the study: Libraries from fractions with low cell numbers were prepared with the SMART-Seq v4 Ultra Low Input RNA kit. To follow T-cell clones before and after both primary and booster YFV17D yellow fever vaccination, bulk TCR alpha and beta repertoires underwent longitudinal sequencing. Blood samples were taken at several timepoints before and after primary and secondary immunization, and bulk PBMC replicates and cell subsets were isolated. Two healthy male donors made up the cohort, one aged 18 to 30 years and the other aged 30 to 39 years. Study-wide conclusions, independent of this receptor: A small share of clonotypes occurred in both CD4 and CD8 compartments, likely arising from convergent recombination. FACS-sorted repertoires could contain abundant contaminating clonotypes from the bulk population, so computational filtering was required. The secondary T-cell response was weaker than the primary response but faster, peaking on day 5 instead of day 15. Only two donors were included in the study, so the extent to which the findings can be generalized is limited. After the booster, most of the clones that had expanded following primary vaccination were detected again (almost 98% of CD4 and more than 85% of CD8), which suggests that memory was broadly maintained.

Including the terminal cysteine and phenylalanine, the CDR3 comprises 17 residues. Here the CDR3 DNA is all that survives: 51 bases in frame from base 1. For this chain, trimming is 6 bases at the V end and 4 bases at the J end, and the number of junction bases without a gene match is 14. Synthesis of TCR cDNA relied on 5'RACE template switching, a step that introduced a universal primer site along with unique molecular identifiers. cDNA synthesis was primed from both the TCR alpha and TCR beta constant segments. Library amplification used two PCR steps, and the second PCR step added sample barcodes and sequencing adapters. Sequencing of libraries was done on Illumina HiSeq 2500 (2x100 bp) or NovaSeq (2x150 bp). In the source study's methods: Demultiplexing of reads and collapsing into UMI consensus sequences were performed with MIGEC, and V(D)J alignment was carried out with MiXCR. Clonotypes responding to the vaccine were identified with edgeR on replicate PBMC samples, with the criteria of FDR below 0.01 and a log2 fold change above 5 up to day 15. Each bulk clonotype was labeled CD4 or CD8 based on which sequenced repertoire, CD4 or CD8, contained the clonotype at higher abundance. TCRdb applied fastp at Q25 and MiXCR to the public reads, then kept only in-frame beta chains. Under each unique CDR3 protein, matching rows form one entry showing the most common genes and DNA. These V and J calls rely on TCRdb rather than the paper's analysis. In all, the sample holds hundreds of thousands of distinct CDR3 sequences, and 9% to 15% of those were seen once. Jointly, the top ten make up more than 13% of the sample.

The receptor was derived from a man aged 30 to 39 who received the YFV17D yellow fever vaccine. The rearranged segments are TRBV12-3 or TRBV12-4 and TRBJ1-1; TRBD1 matches 10 bases in the middle. This specimen consisted of PBMCs, obtained on the day of the yellow fever booster vaccination. The base sequence is TGTGCCAGCAGGACTCATCGGGACAGGGGTTGGGCCACTGAAGCTTTCTTT. This encodes CASRTHRDRGWATEAFF.